The 7 T cell receptor beta chains reported below all come from one sample, sequenced in a study of T-cell memory formation after mild COVID-19. TCRdb reanalysed the 5' RACE reads using MiXCR and keeps one entry per CDR3 protein. The sample records 470,000 or so distinct CDR3 sequences, roughly 25% being singletons. Sequenced: PBMCs or a T cell subset sorted from them (not recorded which). The receptors stem from an adult woman who had mild COVID-19 (a few samples of this study predate the infection). Cell type and time point are not known.

This clonotype turned up a few times. The chain couples TRBV5-1 to TRBJ1-1; D is unclear. V was cut by 0 bases and J by 1 base, with 10 bases left in between. The germline gives CDR1 SGHRS, CDR2 YFSETQ. The CDR3 has 15 amino acids. This chain's CDR3 is CASSLDYTQNTEAFF. The CDR3 DNA sequence: TGCGCCAGCAGCTTGGACTACACCCAGAACACTGAAGCTTTCTTT. Filled out from reference TRBV5-1 and TRBJ1-1, the complete variable domain reads KAGVTQTPRYLIKTRGQQVTLSCSPISGHRSVSWYQQTPGQGLQFLFEYFSETQRNKGNFPGRFSGRQFSNSRSEMNVSTLELGDSALYLCASSLDYTQNTEAFFGQGTRLTVV.

This clonotype has a single count. The chain carries TRBV6-5 and TRBJ1-2, with TRBD1 matching 7 bases. From germline, CDR1 is MNHEY and CDR2 SVGAGI. CDR3 length equals 15 residues. The V gene end was trimmed by 0 bases and the J gene end by 3 bases; junction bases not matched to a gene: 4. The CDR3 DNA is TGTGCCAGCAGTTACTCCCCCGGACAGGACTATGGCTACACCTTC. Translating gives CASSYSPGQDYGYTF.

This clonotype was picked up a small number of times. Here the CDR3 DNA reads TGCGCCAGCAGCCAAGCAAGCGGGGGGTTCGAGCAGTTCTTC. This codes for CASSQASGGFEQFF. The chain has TRBV4-1 and TRBJ2-1, with 9 nucleotides matching TRBD2. Per germline, CDR1 MGHRA and CDR2 YSYEKL. This CDR3 is 14 amino acids long. With V trimmed by 1 base and J by 10 bases, 5 bases remained unmatched.

This sequence joins TRBV5-1 and TRBJ2-5; D is unresolved. V was cut by 2 bases and J by 2 bases, with 7 bases left in between. Germline V gene data show CDR1 as SGHRS and CDR2 as YFSETQ. The CDR3 covers 13 residues. The CDR3 region is CASSFLPQETQYF. CDR3 coding DNA: TGCGCCAGCAGCTTCCTGCCTCAAGAGACCCAGTACTTC.

The chain carries TRBV4-1 and TRBJ2-1, with a tentative D call TRBD1 (6 bases). With 0 bases removed from V and 4 bases from J, the gap between germline ends came to 16 bases. CDR1 and CDR2 (germline): MGHRA, YSYEKL. The CDR3 contains 17 residues. The CDR3 sequence is CASSQDLASGQYNEQFF. CDR3 nucleotides: TGCGCCAGCAGCCAAGACCTCGCCAGCGGACAGTACAATGAGCAGTTCTTC.

This clonotype was picked up a small number of times. V is TRBV20-1 and J is TRBJ2-7; the D is unclear. Germline loops: CDR1 DFQATT, CDR2 SNEGSKA (reference sequence). This CDR3 has 11 amino acids. With 6 bases removed from V and 0 bases from J, the gap between germline ends came to 6 bases. The CDR3 bases are TGCAGTGCGATAAGCTCCTACGAGCAGTACTTC. As protein: CSAISSYEQYF.

J is TRBJ1-2 and V is TRBV12-3 or TRBV12-4; no definite D call. CDR3 size: 16 residues. The ends were cut back, 7 bases at V and 1 base at J, with 19 bases in the middle. The CDR3 bases are TGTGCCAGCATAACACTCCGGGCCAAGGGTAACTATGGCTACACCTTC. Protein product: CASITLRAKGNYGYTF.